This T cell receptor beta chain emerged from a study of beta chain features in type 1 diabetes. Study background: Across every sample, about 100 million sorted cells were examined in total.

The entirety of the isolated RNA underwent reverse transcription, so expressed TCRB transcripts were sequenced. The table came from immunoSEQ multiplex PCR; TCRdb's copy has only in-frame clones and leaves some out. The sample holds about 620,000 clones, around 15% seen once. Study results and limitations: It was possible that PCR favored shorter templates, equally so in patients and controls. More deletions and fewer insertions at VDJ junctions were seen in type 1 diabetes patients.

This clone was found a few times. The target antigen is unknown. The CDR3 loop spans 15 amino acids. Trimming pared 0 bases from V and 6 bases from J, leaving 15 bases between. Germline loops: CDR1 SGHTA, CDR2 FQGNSA. The sequenced sample consisted of naive CD4+ T cells from blood. The V gene is TRBV7-2, the J gene TRBJ2-7; D is possibly TRBD2 (6 bases). The receptor was isolated from a man younger than 35 in good health. The CDR3 loop reads CASSLAGVARGEQYF. The CDR3 DNA sequence: TGTGCCAGCAGCTTAGCAGGGGTAGCGCGGGGCGAGCAGTACTTC.